The 3 T cell receptor beta chains in this list originate from one sample, sequenced in a study of T cell repertoires in cytomegalovirus infection. TCRdb re-called the reads with MiXCR, one entry per CDR3 protein. The repertoire has some 350,000 distinct CDR3 sequences, approximately 18% of them found once; the top ten carry approximately 10%. The specimen sequenced was PBMCs. The receptors were sampled from a human donor in good health (CMV status not recorded). Some clones in this sample may be carry-over from other donors' samples.

This clonotype was seen ten or more times. V is TRBV7-2 and J is TRBJ2-3; D unresolved. Germline values: CDR1 SGHTA, CDR2 FQGNSA. Trimming cost V 1 base and J 1 base, with 9 bases left between them. The CDR3 loop spans 15 amino acids. CDR3 nucleotides: TGTGCCAGCAGCTTAGAATCTCGGGGCACAGATACGCAGTATTTT. Translation gives CASSLESRGTDTQYF.

The V gene is TRBV28, the J gene TRBJ1-5; unclear D gene. Per germline, CDR1 MDHEN and CDR2 SYDVKM. CDR3 length equals 14 residues. Trimming shortened V by 3 bases and J by 3 bases, and 9 bases separated the two germline ends. The CDR3 is CASSFITVNQPQHF. CDR3 sequence (DNA): TGTGCCAGCAGTTTTATAACAGTCAATCAGCCCCAGCATTTT.

The J gene is TRBJ2-5, the V gene TRBV7-9, with D possibly TRBD2 on 6 matching bases. V lost 0 bases and J lost 9, with 17 bases in between. The CDR3 covers 15 residues. Per germline, CDR1 SEHNR and CDR2 FQNEAQ (reference sequence). For the CDR3, the DNA is TGTGCCAGCAGCTTAGCGACGCGACCAACGGGGGCCCAGTACTTC. It codes for CASSLATRPTGAQYF.